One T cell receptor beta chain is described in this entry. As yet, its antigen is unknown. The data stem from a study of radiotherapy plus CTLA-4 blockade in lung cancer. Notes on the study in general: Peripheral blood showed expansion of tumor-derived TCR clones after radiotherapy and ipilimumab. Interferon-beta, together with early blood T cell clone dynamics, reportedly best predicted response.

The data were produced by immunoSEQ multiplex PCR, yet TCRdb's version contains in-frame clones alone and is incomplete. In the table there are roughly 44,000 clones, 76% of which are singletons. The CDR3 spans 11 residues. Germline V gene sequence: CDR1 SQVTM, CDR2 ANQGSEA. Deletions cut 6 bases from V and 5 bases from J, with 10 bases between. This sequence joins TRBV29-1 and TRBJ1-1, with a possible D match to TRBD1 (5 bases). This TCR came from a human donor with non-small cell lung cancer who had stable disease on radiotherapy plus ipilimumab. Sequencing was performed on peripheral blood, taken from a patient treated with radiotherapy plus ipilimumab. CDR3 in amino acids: CSVATATEAFF. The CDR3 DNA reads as TGCAGCGTAGCGACAGCGACTGAAGCTTTCTTT.